This T cell receptor (beta chain) is from a study of early T cells in non-severe SARS-CoV-2 infection (dated by TCRdb to the early 2020s). With regard to the full study: TCR sequencing used bulk RNA from unsorted whole blood, so alpha and beta chains could not be paired.

Overall study outcomes, separate from this receptor: VDJdb matching was skewed toward anti-spike CD8 responses, so virus-specific expansions were likely underestimated and private and CD4 specificities were missed.

The germline V and J ends show losses of 5 bases and 4 bases respectively, and no gene match explains 9 bases of the junction. Per the germline V gene, SGHVS is the CDR1 and FNYEAQ is the CDR2. The CDR3 starts with the cysteine, ends with the phenylalanine, and has 16 residues. Of all the DNA, just the CDR3 is kept, 48 bases in frame from base 1. Set within a cohort of healthcare workers in London, UK, this nested case-control study involved weekly PCR testing of nasopharyngeal swabs along with blood sampling. Between 23 and 31 March 2020, the week of the UK lockdown, healthcare workers were enrolled and then followed up weekly for as long as 16 weeks. Turning to this clonotype: The antigen it recognizes is unknown. Base qualities were left out, and no much larger clone turns up one base away.

The method behind the library was 5' RACE. The instrument was a NextSeq 500. To correct for sequencing error and PCR bias, the TCR library protocol tagged individual cDNA molecules with unique molecular identifiers. TCR alpha and beta chains were both sequenced, and the abundances of alpha and beta sequences in each sample were closely correlated with each other. On the authors' methods: V gene, J gene and CDR3 annotation of TCR sequences was performed with Decombinator V4. TCRs were defined as expanded if a significant change between any two time points was detected under a Poisson model with p below 0.0001. TCR abundances were normalised to the total number of TCRs sequenced per sample and were expressed as counts per million. TRAV1-2 paired with TRAJ12, TRAJ20 or TRAJ33 defined MAIT TCRs, while TRAV10 paired with TRAJ18 defined iNKT TCRs. VDJdb, accessed 1 November 2021, was searched for CMV, EBV and SARS-CoV-2 annotated TCRs, with TCRs annotated for multiple antigens excluded. TCRdb took the public reads, trimmed them with fastp at Q25, ran MiXCR for clone calling and kept in-frame beta chains. Every distinct CDR3 protein forms one entry, paired with its most common genes and DNA. Clone size and V and J calls follow TCRdb, not the original study. A total of 100,000 to 150,000 distinct CDR3 sequences appear in this sample, approximately 15% of them only once. Together, the top ten hold less than 25% of the sample.

The source of this sequence is an adult who was a healthcare worker with PCR-confirmed SARS-CoV-2 infection or an uninfected control (not recorded which). The sequencing input was whole blood. The chain employs TRBV7-6 and TRBJ2-1; the junction holds 9 bases that match TRBD2. In nucleotide form, the sequence is TGTGCCAGCAGCCGCCGGTCTAGCGGGGATTACAATGAGCAGTTCTTC. Translated, it reads CASSRRSSGDYNEQFF.